These 3 T cell receptor beta chains came from one sample sequenced in a study of shared clonotypes between healthy human individuals. Generated by immunoSEQ multiplex PCR, the TCRdb table keeps only in-frame clones and is missing some. The profile shows 500,000 to 700,000 clones, approximately 95% of them singletons. Naive CD8 isolation took CD45RO-negative cells positively selected for CCR7 and excluded terminally differentiated effector memory CD45RA+ cells. The specimen sequenced was naive CD8+ T cells sorted from blood. The receptor set was obtained from a woman in her twenties or thirties in good health.

For this clone: One junction end does not reproduce the germline sequence, and a read error may be involved. Other DNA sequences in the sample encode the same CDR3. The genes are TRBV11-2 and TRBJ2-7; unclear D gene. CDR3 length: 13 residues. CDR1 is SGHAT, CDR2 FQNNGV, per germline. Written as DNA, the CDR3 is TGTGCCAGCAGCTTAGATGGCGCCTATGAGCAGTACTTC. As protein: CASSLDGAYEQYF.

As concerns this clone: It is unclear where the CDR3 begins or ends on the DNA, so no DNA is shown, and the CDR3 is as TCRdb lists it. The CDR3 spells CASSAVATGNYEQYF. This rearrangement joins TRBV5-2 to TRBJ2-7; the DNA was not used to check the table's D call, TRBD1. TRBV5-2 is flagged as a pseudogene. The CDR3 extends over 15 residues, inclusive of both ends.

This clone was counted a single time. V usage is TRBV7-6 and J usage is TRBJ2-5; 9 positions match TRBD2. Germline values: CDR1 SGHVS, CDR2 FNYEAQ. Unmatched junction bases numbered 9, after V lost 3 bases and J lost 4 bases. This CDR3 contains 16 residues. The CDR3 spells CASSLGSGSIGETQYF. The CDR3 DNA follows: TGTGCCAGCAGCTTGGGTAGCGGGAGTATAGGAGAGACCCAGTACTTC.